The clone carrying this T cell receptor (beta chain) was counted a few times. Its antigen is still unknown. Trimming cost V 4 bases and J 5 bases, with 12 bases left between them. Looked up from germline, CDR1 is SEHNR and CDR2 is FQNEAQ (reference sequence). This CDR3 has 14 amino acids. Only in-frame clones appear in the TCRdb table, and some are missing; sequencing was by immunoSEQ multiplex PCR. The sample includes 3,500 to 4,000 clones, 59% of them seen just once. Sorted T cells were CFSE-labeled and cultured approximately five days with allogeneic regulatory or mature dendritic cells at 1:10. CD4+ or CD8+ T cells were sorted as naive CD45RA+ or memory CD45RO+. This sample was included in a study of regulatory dendritic cells for organ transplantation. Findings and limits, study-wide: The authors noted considerable between-person heterogeneity in alloreactive memory CD8+ cells. Naive CD4+ and CD8+ repertoires were highly diverse; memory CD8+ was most oligoclonal.

This clonotype originated in a human donor in good health. This chain uses TRBV7-9 with TRBJ1-5; a possible D gene is TRBD1 (5 bases). The sequenced sample was memory CD8+ T cells from blood cultured with dendritic cells. Subset described: CD45RO+ memory T cells. The CDR3 DNA is TGTGCCAGCAGCTCCGGGGGGGAGGATCAGCCCCAGCATTTT. It translates to CASSSGGEDQPQHF.